This is a list of T cell receptor beta chains from one sample in a study of a mutant IDH1 vaccine in newly diagnosed glioma. Sequencing used immunoSEQ multiplex PCR; TCRdb keeps in-frame clones, though not all of them. The sample holds 60,000 to 75,000 clones, around 83% seen once. The specimen comprised peripheral blood mononuclear cells (PBMCs), sampled from a glioma patient treated with radiotherapy, temozolomide or both. Receptor source: a woman between 18 and 29 years old with glioma. Some clones in this sample may be carry-over from other donors' samples. Each CDR3 is given without its conserved first and last residue. The order of the fields is J gene, V gene, CDR3 length, CDR3 protein.

TRBJ2-6 TRBV30 14 AWRTSGRAGANVLT
TRBJ2-7 TRBV5-6 12 ASSPRESSYEQY
TRBJ2-3 TRBV6-5 13 ASRQGRGGTDTQY
TRBJ1-5 TRBV25-1 11 ASSVGVNQPQH
TRBJ2-6 TRBV9 14 ASSVVPSSGANVLT
TRBJ2-2 TRBV29-1 10 SVVGFTGELF
TRBJ2-7 TRBV9 13 ASSVGGTRTHEQY
TRBJ2-7 TRBV30 11 AWEEGGTYEQY
TRBJ1-1 TRBV9 13 ASRPTGAAGAEAF
TRBJ2-7 TRBV5-4 13 ASSLPGLGLGEQY
TRBJ2-7 TRBV7-9 12 ASSPYEEGDEQY
TRBJ1-1 TRBV30 10 AWSELGREAF
TRBJ2-4 TRBV18 16 ASSPTLMDRGGVYIQY
TRBJ1-4 TRBV6-5 13 ASSYGGGAWEKLF
TRBJ1-2 TRBV7-9 15 ASSHHRDPRSNYGYT
TRBJ2-7 TRBV27 12 ASSSTSGSYEQY
TRBJ2-7 TRBV5-1 12 ASSLDRGAYEQY
TRBJ1-1 TRBV9 12 ASSTRTGNTEAF
TRBJ1-4 TRBV29-1 10 SVGGGGEKLF
TRBJ1-5 TRBV25-1 11 ASSDGLGRPQH
TRBJ2-5 TRBV7-9 15 ASSPRLAGAIQETQY
TRBJ2-3 TRBV7-6 12 ASSLVLAPDTQY
TRBJ1-1 TRBV10-2 14 ASSESTGSVNTEAF
TRBJ1-2 TRBV7-9 11 ASSLAGDYGYT
TRBJ1-5 TRBV19 12 ASKVSSPNQPQH
TRBJ2-1 TRBV29-1 12 SVDPSGTYNEQF
TRBJ1-5 TRBV7-9 15 ASSPGGGRGSNQPQH
TRBJ1-2 TRBV7-9 14 ASSRRSEVRLYGYT
TRBJ2-1 TRBV27 11 ASSLKLDNEQF
TRBJ1-5 TRBV6-5 13 ASSPSWAGHQPQH
TRBJ1-5 TRBV19 11 ASSLGGAQPQH
TRBJ1-1 TRBV30 11 AWTWDRGTEAF
TRBJ2-1 TRBV5-1 10 ASSLKAYEQF
TRBJ1-1 TRBV27 9 ASSDTVQAF
TRBJ2-1 TRBV6-1 14 ASSGRGRSDNNEQF
TRBJ2-1 TRBV25-1 10 ASSEVYNEQF
TRBJ2-1 TRBV5-1 13 ASSAGLADNNEQF
TRBJ1-2 TRBV6-8 7 ARPHGYT
TRBJ1-1 TRBV29-1 12 SVEGLRMNTEAF
TRBJ1-5 TRBV5-4 13 ASSLSGTGEQPQH
TRBJ2-1 TRBV6-9 8 ASSIDEQF
TRBJ2-6 TRBV2 9 ASTKPNVLT
TRBJ2-5 TRBV5-1 14 ASSLAASSPSETQY